Listed here is a single T cell receptor (beta chain). Its antigen is unidentified. The template switching step added UMIs that contained a 6-nucleotide sample barcode. Two rounds of nested PCR, of about 16 and 10 cycles, were run on TCRalpha and TCRbeta cDNA. TCRdb re-called the 5' RACE reads; one entry per CDR3 protein, DNA not given. In total, the table holds over 120,000 distinct CDR3 sequences. This sample was taken from a study of monozygotic twins with inflammatory bowel disease. Study-wide findings and caveats: Especially with disease activity, IBD patients shared fewer clonotypes with others than healthy twins did. Diversity of TCRbeta measured by inverse Simpson was lower in IBD patients than in healthy co-twins.

The germline V gene has CDR1 SGHRS and CDR2 YFSETQ. This CDR3 is built from 14 residues. This sequence was found in a human donor with ulcerative colitis or Crohn's disease, or a healthy co-twin of an affected twin (not recorded which). Sequenced: blood. The chain combines TRBV5-1 with TRBJ1-5; TCRdb reports TRBD1, a call that lacks DNA to check it against. CDR3 region: CASRQGWSNQPQHF.